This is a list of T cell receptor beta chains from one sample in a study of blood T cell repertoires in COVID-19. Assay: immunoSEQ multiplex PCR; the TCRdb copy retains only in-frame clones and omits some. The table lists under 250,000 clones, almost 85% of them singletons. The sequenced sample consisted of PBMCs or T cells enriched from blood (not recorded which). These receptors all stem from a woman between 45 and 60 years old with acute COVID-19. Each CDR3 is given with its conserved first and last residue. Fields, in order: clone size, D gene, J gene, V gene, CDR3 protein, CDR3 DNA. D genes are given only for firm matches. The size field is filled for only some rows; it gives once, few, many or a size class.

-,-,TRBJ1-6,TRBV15,CATSTSPGDHSPLHF,TGTGCCACCAGCACATCTCCAGGGGACCATTCACCCCTCCACTTT
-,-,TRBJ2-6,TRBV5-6,CGAGSGANVLTF,TGTGGGGCGGGCTCTGGGGCCAACGTCCTGACTTTC
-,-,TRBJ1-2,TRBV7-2,CASSLAVGGSGYGYTF,TGTGCCAGCAGCTTAGCAGTCGGTGGTAGCGGCTATGGCTACACCTTC
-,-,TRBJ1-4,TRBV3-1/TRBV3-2,CASSQISRGNEKLFF,TGTGCCAGCAGCCAAATATCTAGGGGTAATGAAAAACTGTTTTTT
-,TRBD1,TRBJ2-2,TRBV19,CASRGQGANGELFF,TGTGCCAGTAGGGGACAGGGGGCGAATGGGGAGCTGTTTTTT
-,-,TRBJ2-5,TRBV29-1,CSVAWSDRGQETQYF,TGCAGCGTTGCATGGAGCGACCGGGGCCAAGAGACCCAGTACTTC
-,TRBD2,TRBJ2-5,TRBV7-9,CASSPAAGVETQYF,TGTGCCAGCAGCCCTGCTGCGGGGGTGGAGACCCAGTACTTC
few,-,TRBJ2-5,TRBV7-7,CASSPGTPGGETQYF,TGTGCCAGCAGCCCGGGGACCCCCGGAGGGGAGACCCAGTACTTC
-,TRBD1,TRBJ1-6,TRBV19,CASSSGGAGERSPLHF,TGTGCCAGTAGTTCAGGGGGCGCCGGGGAACGGTCACCCCTCCACTTT
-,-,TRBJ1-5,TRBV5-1,CASSLGGRDQPQHF,TGCGCCAGCAGCTTGGGCGGCAGGGATCAGCCCCAGCATTTT